This T cell receptor beta chain emerged from a study of post-analysis software for immune sequencing data. General observations from the study: Four or five TRBV segments were more frequent in patients than controls; TRBV5-6, TRBV5-1 and TRBV20-1 belonged to this group.

Regarding this clonotype: The antigen is undetermined.

The CDR3 is 15 residues long. The V gene lost 2 bases and the J gene lost 6 bases, with 15 bases spanning the gap. Germline V gene data show CDR1 as SGHRS and CDR2 as YFSETQ. Prepared TCR beta cDNA libraries contained unique molecular identifiers. TCRdb called the PCR reads again in MiXCR, with one record for every CDR3 protein. Of hundreds of thousands of distinct CDR3 sequences in the sample, approximately 60% were seen once. This clonotype was obtained from a girl aged 2 to 9 with multiple sclerosis. Sequenced material: blood. V and J are TRBV5-1 and TRBJ2-1; D is possibly TRBD1 (5 bases). CDR3 region: CASSLMIPGSNEQFF. CDR3 nucleotides: TGCGCCAGCAGCTTAATGATCCCAGGGTCCAATGAGCAGTTCTTC.